The clone carrying this T cell receptor (beta chain) was counted only a few times. Trimming shortened V by 5 bases and J by 14 bases, and 12 bases separated the two germline ends. This CDR3 contains 11 residues. Per germline, CDR1 MDHEN and CDR2 SYDVKM. PCR was performed a second time for 7 to 11 cycles using a sample-barcoded 5' primer and a J-beta primer mix. Each CDR3 protein is one row after TCRdb ran MiXCR on the 5' RACE reads. Among some 730,000 distinct CDR3 sequences listed, 20% to 25% were seen once. The source of the sample is a study of blood T cells in healthy people across ages. This chain connects TRBV28 to TRBJ1-4; D is possibly TRBD1 (6 bases). The TCR was taken from a man between 65 and 80 years old in good health. Sequenced material: blood. The CDR3 sequence: CASSLDRTLFF. In DNA form, the CDR3 reads TGTGCCAGCAGTCTCGACAGGACGCTGTTTTTT.